The rows below give T cell receptor beta chains drawn from one sample of a study of blood T cells in healthy people across ages. TCRdb re-derived calls from the 5' RACE reads in MiXCR, one entry per CDR3 protein. The profile shows roughly 640,000 distinct CDR3 sequences, less than 35% of them singletons. Sequencing was performed on blood. All receptors derive from a woman older than 75 in good health. Each CDR3 is given with its conserved first and last residue. The order of the fields is J gene, V gene, D gene, clone size, CDR3 protein, CDR3 DNA. D genes are given only for firm matches. The size entry is marked missing in some rows and otherwise reads once, few, many or a size class.

j_gene: TRBJ2-1; v_gene: TRBV11-2; d_gene: -; abundance: -; CDR3aa: CASSLVVSEQFF; CDR3nt: TGTGCCAGCAGCTTAGTAGTCTCAGAGCAGTTCTTC
j_gene: TRBJ2-7; v_gene: TRBV20-1; d_gene: TRBD1; abundance: many; CDR3aa: CSARRTGVYEQYF; CDR3nt: TGCAGTGCTAGGCGGACAGGGGTCTACGAGCAGTACTTC
j_gene: TRBJ1-4; v_gene: TRBV30; d_gene: -; abundance: few; CDR3aa: CAWIRGGTNEKLFF; CDR3nt: TGTGCCTGGATCAGGGGAGGAACTAATGAAAAACTGTTTTTT
j_gene: TRBJ2-3; v_gene: TRBV20-1; d_gene: -; abundance: many; CDR3aa: CSAQGTVTDTQYF; CDR3nt: TGCAGTGCCCAGGGGACTGTTACAGATACGCAGTATTTT
j_gene: TRBJ2-5; v_gene: TRBV7-9; d_gene: TRBD2; abundance: -; CDR3aa: CASSLGRTSGQETQYF; CDR3nt: TGTGCCAGCAGCTTAGGGAGGACTAGCGGACAAGAGACCCAGTACTTC
j_gene: TRBJ1-1; v_gene: TRBV20-1; d_gene: TRBD1; abundance: many; CDR3aa: CSARASGTGDTEAFF; CDR3nt: TGCAGTGCTAGAGCGTCTGGGACAGGGGACACTGAAGCTTTCTTT
j_gene: TRBJ1-2; v_gene: TRBV7-9; d_gene: -; abundance: many; CDR3aa: CASSHTRRGANYGYTF; CDR3nt: TGTGCCAGCAGTCACACGAGACGGGGAGCTAACTATGGCTACACCTTC
j_gene: TRBJ1-5; v_gene: TRBV7-2; d_gene: TRBD1; abundance: -; CDR3aa: CASSLGRGQNQPQHF; CDR3nt: TGTGCCAGCAGCTTAGGTAGGGGGCAAAATCAGCCCCAGCATTTT
j_gene: TRBJ2-3; v_gene: TRBV15; d_gene: -; abundance: -; CDR3aa: CATSRDREGATDTQYF; CDR3nt: TGTGCCACCAGCAGAGATAGGGAGGGGGCGACAGATACGCAGTATTTT
j_gene: TRBJ2-5; v_gene: TRBV5-1; d_gene: -; abundance: -; CDR3aa: CASRTQEQETQYF; CDR3nt: TGCGCCAGCAGAACCCAGGAGCAAGAGACCCAGTACTTC